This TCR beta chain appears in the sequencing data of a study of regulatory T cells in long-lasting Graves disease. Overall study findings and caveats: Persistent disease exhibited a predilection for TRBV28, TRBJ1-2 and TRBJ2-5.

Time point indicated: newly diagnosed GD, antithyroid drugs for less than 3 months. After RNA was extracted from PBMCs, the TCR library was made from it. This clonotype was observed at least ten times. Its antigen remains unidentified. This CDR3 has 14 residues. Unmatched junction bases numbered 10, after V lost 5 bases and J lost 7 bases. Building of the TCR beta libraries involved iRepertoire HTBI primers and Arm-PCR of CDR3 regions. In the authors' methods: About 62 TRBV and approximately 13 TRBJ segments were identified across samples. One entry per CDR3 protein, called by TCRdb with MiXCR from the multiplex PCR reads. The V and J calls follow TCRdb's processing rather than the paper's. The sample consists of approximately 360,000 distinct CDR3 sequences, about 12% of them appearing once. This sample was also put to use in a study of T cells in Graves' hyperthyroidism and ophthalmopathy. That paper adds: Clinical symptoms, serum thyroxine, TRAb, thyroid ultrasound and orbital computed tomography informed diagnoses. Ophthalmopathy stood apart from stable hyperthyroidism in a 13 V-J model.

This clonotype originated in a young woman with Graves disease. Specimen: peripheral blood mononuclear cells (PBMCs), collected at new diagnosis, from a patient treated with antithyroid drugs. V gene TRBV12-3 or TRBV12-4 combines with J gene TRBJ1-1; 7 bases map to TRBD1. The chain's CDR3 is CASSITETGIEAFF. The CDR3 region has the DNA TGTGCCAGCAGTATAACCGAGACAGGGATTGAAGCTTTCTTT.